A selection of T cell receptor beta chains follows, all from one sample in a study of blood T cell repertoires in COVID-19. The repertoire was sequenced with immunoSEQ multiplex PCR; TCRdb's copy has only in-frame clones and lacks some. The sample yields some 260,000 clones, around nine tenths seen once. Sequenced sample: PBMCs or T cells enriched from blood (not recorded which). The receptors derive from a woman under 30 who had recovered from COVID-19. The CDR3 runs from the conserved cysteine through the conserved F or W. The D gene is left open where the match is weak. Expanded clones are given a class, and other clones once, few, many or no size at all.

-,-,TRBV19,CASSMTQLEQFF
-,-,TRBV5-6,CASSFGSGGSHEKLFF
-,-,TRBV28,CASSYIGGGLQETQYF
-,-,TRBV7-9,CASSLAAGEGFGYTF
TRBD2,-,TRBV19,CASSNRTSGSGAGDTQYF
TRBD2,-,TRBV9,CASSDRGVAGEDTQYF
TRBD1,few,TRBV5-5,CASSLVLYGTGGVNEKLFF
TRBD1,-,TRBV20-1,CSASKTGDSYGYTF
-,-,TRBV4-2,CASSQGMSETQYF
-,-,TRBV2,CASSGGVWVGEQYF
TRBD2,-,TRBV3-1/TRBV3-2,CASTPSGEDETQYF
TRBD2,-,TRBV24-1,CATSVRTSGTNEQFF
TRBD1,-,TRBV27,CASSLGQGSNQPQHF
TRBD2,-,TRBV5-4,CASSSSGRRGSGELFF
-,-,TRBV6-5,CASRGGAFRGYEQYF
TRBD2,-,TRBV6-6,CASSWATSGTTGELFF
-,-,TRBV2,CASSEGPGRVWQPQHF
TRBD1,few,TRBV7-3,CASSPGQGTGELFF
-,-,TRBV5-1,CASSLQDSLYEQYF
-,-,TRBV5-5,CASSLVTDYGYTF
-,-,TRBV6-5,CASSYRGEEAFF
-,-,TRBV7-9,CASSLGTTGYGYTF
-,-,TRBV5-6,CASSSPVGRGGEKLFF
-,-,TRBV7-2,CASSPNSYTEAFF
TRBD2,-,TRBV4-1,CASSQDSSGRSYEQYF
TRBD2,-,TRBV6-4,CASSDSRGLSSYNEQFF
-,-,TRBV28,CASSGRGINYGYTF
TRBD2,few,TRBV2,CASSDTTSGYYNEQFF
TRBD1,-,TRBV18,CASSPMDRVSVPAF
TRBD2,-,TRBV28,CASSTSGGYTDTQYF
-,-,TRBV6-5,CASSELADGKLFF
-,-,TRBV5-8,CASSRGGLNQPQHF
-,-,TRBV5-1,CASSYGQENYGYTF
TRBD1,-,TRBV7-3,CASSSGTGGFYTF
-,-,TRBV7-9,CASSSGTGGGEKLFF
-,-,TRBV4-3,CASTQRGWNTEAFF
-,-,TRBV3-1/TRBV3-2,CASSQDGAGYTF